These 7 T cell receptor beta chains share one sample of origin, sequenced in a study of cytomegalovirus exposure and HLA in healthy donors (dated by TCRdb to about 2017). Libraries were prepared through the immunoSEQ multiplex PCR assay. The multiplex PCR relied on a mix of 60 forward primers for TCR Vbeta segments and 13 reverse primers for TCR Jbeta segments. In its TCRdb copy, this immuneACCESS table keeps in-frame sequences only and misses some clones. Where compared with another copy, unresolved V genes explain less than half of these, and the others have no known cause. Across this sample there are approximately 170,000 clones, with about four fifths seen only once. The leading ten clones occupy about 0.8% of the sample. The sample consisted of PBMCs. These receptors came from a young woman in good health and CMV-seronegative.

This clone was seen a handful of times. Other DNA sequences from this sample encode an identical CDR3 as well. The genes are TRBV18 and TRBJ1-1; a possible D gene is TRBD1 (6 bases). Germline V lookup: CDR1 KGHSH, CDR2 LQKENI. The CDR3 loop spans 13 amino acids. The V end was cut by 4 bases, the J end by 1 base, with 7 bases between. The CDR3 here is CASSLGQNTEAFF. For the CDR3, the DNA is TGTGCCAGCTCACTGGGACAGAACACTGAAGCTTTCTTT.

The chain joins TRBV10-3 to TRBJ1-5; 9 bases are shared with TRBD1. This CDR3 has 14 amino acids. Losses at the gene ends were 8 bases for V and 3 bases for J; bases not matched to a gene: 5. Per the germline V gene, CDR1 is ENHRY and CDR2 is SYGVKD. CDR3 sequence reads: CAIGTGLYNQPQHF. The CDR3 region has the DNA TGTGCCATCGGGACAGGGTTATACAATCAGCCCCAGCATTTT.

About this clone: Other DNA sequences in the sample encode the same CDR3. The V and J genes are TRBV7-9 and TRBJ2-1; 8 bases map to TRBD2. V was pared by 5 bases and J by 7 bases, with 10 bases of the junction left unmatched. Germline V gene data show CDR1 as SEHNR and CDR2 as FQNEAQ (reference sequence). The CDR3 is 15 residues long. CDR3: CASSQTSAGVNEQFF. The CDR3 DNA reads TGTGCCAGCAGCCAGACTAGCGCAGGTGTTAATGAGCAGTTCTTC.

The genes are TRBV10-2 and TRBJ1-2; D unresolved. With 4 bases removed from V and 3 bases from J, the gap between germline ends came to 9 bases. This CDR3 region has 13 residues. Per the germline V gene, CDR1 is WSHSY and CDR2 is SAAADI. The CDR3 sequence: CASSAHIDYGYTF. The CDR3 nucleotides read TGCGCCAGCAGTGCACACATCGACTATGGCTACACCTTC.

CDR3 DNA: TGTGCCTGGAGTACCGGGACAGCTAATTCACCCCTCCACTTT. Its protein product is CAWSTGTANSPLHF. The V call is TRBV30, the J call TRBJ1-6, with 7 bases that match TRBD1. This CDR3 is built from 14 residues. Germline trimming cut 2 bases from V and 6 bases from J; bases unmatched to any gene: 4. Germline values: CDR1 GTSNPN, CDR2 SVGIG (reference sequence). Looking up the rest from reference TRBV30 and TRBJ1-6 gives the full variable domain: SQTIHQWPATLVQPVGSPLSLECTVEGTSNPNLYWYRQAAGRGLQLLFYSVGIGQISSEVPQNLSASRPQDRQFILSSKKLLLSDSGFYLCAWSTGTANSPLHFGNGTRLTVT.

This clone has only one observation. This chain uses TRBV19 with TRBJ2-4, with 8 nucleotides matching TRBD1. The CDR3 spans 13 residues. Germline-derived CDR1 and CDR2 are LNHDA and SQIVND (reference sequence). V gave up 10 bases and J gave up 6 bases; unmatched junction bases: 8. This CDR3 is CAISPGGGNIQYF. The CDR3 coding sequence is TGTGCCATTTCCCCAGGGGGCGGAAACATTCAGTACTTC.

This clone came up once. This rearrangement joins TRBV28 to TRBJ1-2; 7 bases line up with TRBD1. Germline trimming cut 2 bases from V and 8 bases from J; bases unmatched to any gene: 5. Germline V CDR1 and CDR2: MDHEN, SYDVKM. CDR3 length equals 13 residues. The CDR3 is CASSLGGGWGYTF. In DNA, the CDR3 is TGTGCCAGCAGTTTAGGAGGGGGCTGGGGCTACACCTTC.